This T cell receptor beta chain was found in a study of T cell repertoires in cytomegalovirus infection. The CDR3 has 13 residues. The germline V gene has CDR1 SQVTM and CDR2 ANQGSEA. Trimming took off 7 bases at V and 0 bases at J, with 11 bases between the two ends. TCRdb re-called the reads through MiXCR, storing one row per CDR3 protein. The table lists 310,000 or so distinct CDR3 sequences, roughly a quarter of them singletons. This clonotype was found a few times. Sequencing was done on a sample of PBMCs. The chain combines TRBV29-1 with TRBJ2-3; D may be TRBD2 (5 bases). This clonotype was sampled from a human donor in good health (CMV status not recorded). Some clones in this sample may be carry-over from other donors' samples. The CDR3 DNA reads TGCAGCGGTCGACTAACGAGCACAGATACGCAGTATTTT. Translating gives CSGRLTSTDTQYF.